A selection of T cell receptor beta chains follows, all from one sample in a study of shared clonotypes between healthy human individuals. Data came from immunoSEQ multiplex PCR; TCRdb stores just in-frame clones and leaves some out. The table lists some 2,100,000 clones, roughly 91% of them singletons, with under 2% in the top ten. What was sequenced was naive CD8+ T cells from PBMCs. The receptors come from a man aged 18 to 35 in good health. Some clones in this sample may be carry-over from other donors' samples. Each CDR3 is given with its conserved first and last residue. The order of the fields is D gene, clone size, J gene, V gene, CDR3 protein, CDR3 DNA. The D gene is left open where the match is weak. For some rows the clone size is stated as once, few or many, or as a class when expanded; others skip it.

NA	NA	TRBJ1-4	TRBV15	CATRTLSGPNEKLFF	TGTGCCACCCGTACTCTCTCAGGGCCTAATGAAAAACTGTTTTTT
TRBD2	NA	TRBJ2-7	TRBV9	CASTRGSGPSYEQYF	TGTGCCAGCACCCGGGGTAGCGGGCCGTCCTACGAGCAGTACTTC
NA	once	TRBJ2-1	TRBV11-1	CASSLGPYGSSYNEQFF	TGTGCCAGCAGCTTAGGGCCCTATGGAAGCTCCTACAATGAGCAGTTCTTC
NA	NA	TRBJ2-5	TRBV27	CASSRTETYQETQYF	TGTGCCAGCAGCCGTACAGAAACGTACCAAGAGACCCAGTACTTC
TRBD2	NA	TRBJ2-5	TRBV7-3	CASSLTAGVHQETQYF	TGTGCCAGCAGCTTAACGGCGGGAGTTCATCAAGAGACCCAGTACTTC
NA	NA	TRBJ2-3	TRBV29-1	CSVEYQGPTDTQYF	TGCAGCGTTGAATACCAGGGGCCCACAGATACGCAGTATTTT
TRBD1	NA	TRBJ1-2	TRBV4-1	CASSQDPGQLYGYTF	TGCGCCAGCAGCCAAGACCCGGGACAGCTCTATGGCTACACCTTC
NA	NA	TRBJ2-7	TRBV30	CAGDTGYYEQYF	TGTGCCGGAGACACAGGGTACTACGAGCAGTACTTC
NA	NA	TRBJ2-3	TRBV25-1	CASSPGSSTDTQYF	TGTGCCAGCAGCCCAGGGTCTAGCACAGATACGCAGTATTTT
NA	NA	TRBJ1-2	TRBV11-2	CASSLDTGDYGYTF	TGTGCCAGCAGCTTAGATACGGGTGACTATGGCTACACCTTC
TRBD2	NA	TRBJ2-3	TRBV9	CASSAPGVAGVGDTQYF	TGTGCCAGCAGCGCTCCCGGGGTAGCGGGAGTGGGAGATACGCAGTATTTT
NA	NA	TRBJ1-4	TRBV7-8	CASSARRGAGEKLFF	TGTGCCAGCAGCGCTCGAAGGGGGGCGGGTGAAAAACTGTTTTTT
NA	NA	TRBJ2-3	TRBV9	CASSVVGQGVTDTQYF	TGTGCCAGCAGCGTAGTTGGGCAGGGAGTAACAGATACGCAGTATTTT
NA	NA	TRBJ2-3	TRBV5-4	CASSLGWGNTDTQYF	TGTGCCAGCAGCTTAGGTTGGGGCAACACAGATACGCAGTATTTT
NA	NA	TRBJ2-3	TRBV27	CASSFLGPTDTQYF	TGTGCCAGCAGTTTCCTGGGCCCCACAGATACGCAGTATTTT
TRBD1	NA	TRBJ2-2	TRBV11-2	CASSPDRVFTGELFF	TGTGCCAGCAGCCCTGACAGGGTATTCACCGGGGAGCTGTTTTTT
NA	once	TRBJ2-5	TRBV4-1	CASSQPPAGATRRALSQETQYF	TGCGCCAGCAGCCAACCCCCCGCGGGCGCCACGAGACGGGCCCTCTCCCAAGAGACCCAGTACTTC
NA	NA	TRBJ2-3	TRBV7-2	CASSLGTVSTDTQYF	TGTGCCAGCAGCCTTGGGACTGTTAGCACAGATACGCAGTATTTT
TRBD2	NA	TRBJ2-2	TRBV4-1	CASSEGLALNTGELFF	TGCGCCAGCAGTGAGGGACTAGCGCTGAACACCGGGGAGCTGTTTTTT
NA	NA	TRBJ2-3	TRBV6-5	CASSYRVSDTQYF	TGTGCCAGCAGTTACAGGGTATCAGATACGCAGTATTTT
NA	NA	TRBJ2-3	TRBV15	CATSRDRDHGPDTQYF	TGTGCCACCAGCAGGGACCGGGACCATGGGCCAGATACGCAGTATTTT
NA	NA	TRBJ1-2	TRBV30	CAWSLAGFNYGYTF	TGTGCCTGGAGCCTGGCGGGGTTCAACTATGGCTACACCTTC
NA	NA	TRBJ1-1	TRBV30	CAWSHTGTTEAFF	TGTGCCTGGAGTCATACAGGGACCACTGAAGCTTTCTTT
NA	NA	TRBJ2-5	TRBV19	CASSSRLRETQYF	TGTGCCAGTAGTAGCCGGCTTCGGGAGACCCAGTACTTC
NA	once	TRBJ1-3	TRBV29-1	CSVVGGGYGNTIYF	TGCAGCGTTGTTGGAGGGGGGTATGGAAACACCATATATTTT
NA	NA	TRBJ2-5	TRBV7-9	CASSDQQETQYF	TGTGCCAGCAGCGACCAACAAGAGACCCAGTACTTC
NA	NA	TRBJ2-5	TRBV4-1	CASSQDSEETQYF	TGCGCCAGCAGCCAAGACTCCGAAGAGACCCAGTACTTC
NA	NA	TRBJ1-5	TRBV27	CASSFGGWSNQPQHF	TGTGCCAGCAGTTTCGGGGGTTGGTCCAATCAGCCCCAGCATTTT
NA	NA	TRBJ2-7	TRBV6-5	CASSYSNGDEQYF	TGTGCCAGCAGTTACTCGAACGGGGACGAGCAGTACTTC
NA	NA	TRBJ1-1	TRBV19	CASSIGQLNTEAFF	TGTGCCAGTAGTATTGGGCAACTGAACACTGAAGCTTTCTTT
NA	NA	TRBJ1-1	TRBV11-2	CASTGNTEAFF	TGTGCCAGCACCGGAAACACTGAAGCTTTCTTT
NA	NA	TRBJ2-7	TRBV9	CASSGRRDPNTYEQYF	TGTGCCAGCAGCGGACGCCGGGACCCCAATACCTACGAGCAGTACTTC
TRBD1	NA	TRBJ1-5	TRBV5-5	CASSLAWQGGNQPQHF	TGTGCCAGCAGCTTGGCCTGGCAGGGGGGGAATCAGCCCCAGCATTTT
TRBD2	NA	TRBJ2-5	TRBV27	CASSLSPGLVLETQYF	TGTGCCAGCAGTTTATCCCCTGGACTAGTTTTGGAGACCCAGTACTTC
NA	NA	TRBJ2-5	TRBV6-6	CASSYPGLQETQYF	TGTGCCAGCAGTTACCCGGGCCTCCAAGAGACCCAGTACTTC
NA	NA	TRBJ1-5	TRBV28	CATKRPGSNQPQHF	TGTGCCACCAAAAGACCCGGTAGCAATCAGCCCCAGCATTTT
NA	NA	TRBJ2-1	TRBV19	CASRIGGPYNEQFF	TGTGCCAGCCGGATCGGAGGTCCCTACAATGAGCAGTTCTTC
NA	NA	TRBJ2-1	TRBV4-1	CASSQEIGFYNEQFF	TGCGCCAGCAGCCAAGAAATTGGTTTCTACAATGAGCAGTTCTTC
NA	NA	TRBJ1-5	TRBV6-1	CASSGGPTRPNQPQHF	TGTGCCAGCAGTGGCGGACCGACCCGTCCTAATCAGCCCCAGCATTTT
TRBD2	NA	TRBJ2-7	TRBV2	CASRGTSGGRTYEQYF	TGTGCCAGCAGAGGGACTAGCGGAGGACGGACCTACGAGCAGTACTTC
NA	NA	TRBJ2-1	TRBV6-5	CASSYTTNNEQFF	TGTGCCAGCAGTTACACAACCAACAATGAGCAGTTCTTC
TRBD1	NA	TRBJ1-1	TRBV5-1	CASGSGTGGSTEAFF	TGCGCCAGCGGATCCGGGACAGGGGGTAGCACTGAAGCTTTCTTT
NA	NA	TRBJ1-5	TRBV7-9	CASSAGAGDNQPQHF	TGTGCCAGCAGCGCGGGGGCAGGGGATAACCAGCCCCAGCATTTT